The 26 T cell receptor beta chains below come from one sample, sequenced in a study of CD8 T cells in ankylosing spondylitis. Via MiXCR, TCRdb re-called the 5' RACE reads, giving one row per CDR3 protein. The sample contains a few hundred thousand distinct CDR3 sequences, around 11% of which appear only once. Material: blood, either unsorted or a sorted T cell fraction (not recorded which). The receptors shown here come from a male donor with ankylosing spondylitis or in good health (not recorded which).

This clonotype was seen repeatedly, ten times or more. V usage is TRBV20-1 and J usage is TRBJ2-5; D is perhaps TRBD2 (5 bases). The CDR3 extends over 15 amino acids. V lost 2 bases, J lost 1 base, and 14 bases lay in between. Germline values: CDR1 DFQATT, CDR2 SNEGSKA (reference sequence). For the CDR3, the DNA is TGCAGTGCTAGAATTCGGGGAAGCCTCCAAGAGACCCAGTACTTC. Translated, it gives CSARIRGSLQETQYF.

This clonotype has more than one count but fewer than ten. CDR3 in amino acids: CASSGTGWIANTGELFF. The CDR3, as DNA: TGTGCCAGCAGCGGGACTGGCTGGATAGCGAACACCGGGGAGCTGTTTTTT. This chain uses TRBV3-1 with TRBJ2-2, with D perhaps matching TRBD2 (6 bases). Per the germline V gene, CDR1 is LGHDT and CDR2 is YNNKEL (reference sequence). V was cut by 5 bases and J by 0 bases, with 16 bases left in between. The CDR3 runs to 17 residues.

This clonotype was seen many times. The CDR3 DNA is TGCAGTGCGGGGCGGGGACAGGGGGCGGATACGCAGTATTTT. Encoded protein: CSAGRGQGADTQYF. V usage is TRBV20-1 and J usage is TRBJ2-3; TRBD1 matches 12 bases. The ends lost 6 bases at V and 6 bases at J; junction bases unmatched: 7. The CDR3 is made up of 14 amino acids. Germline CDR1 is DFQATT and CDR2 is SNEGSKA (reference sequence).

V usage is TRBV15 and J usage is TRBJ2-5; 9 bases are a match to TRBD1. Germline CDR1 is LNHNV and CDR2 is YYDKDF (reference sequence). J lost 5 bases, V lost 6 bases, and 13 bases had no gene match. This CDR3 is built from 16 residues. CDR3 residues: CATRNARTGAFETQYF. The CDR3 nucleotides are TGTGCCACCAGAAATGCCAGGACAGGGGCGTTTGAGACCCAGTACTTC.

This clonotype was found a few times. The chain joins TRBV5-1 to TRBJ2-7; TRBD2 matches 7 bases. Trimming at V came to 4 bases and at J to 5 bases, leaving 6 bases not matched to a gene. The CDR3 spans 13 residues. The germline CDR1 and CDR2 sequences are SGHRS and YFSETQ. This CDR3 reads CASSLSGIHEQYF. Here the CDR3 DNA reads TGCGCCAGCAGCCTCAGCGGGATCCACGAGCAGTACTTC. The variable domain in full, with the rest retrieved from reference TRBV5-1 and TRBJ2-7, is KAGVTQTPRYLIKTRGQQVTLSCSPISGHRSVSWYQQTPGQGLQFLFEYFSETQRNKGNFPGRFSGRQFSNSRSEMNVSTLELGDSALYLCASSLSGIHEQYFGPGTRLTVT.

This clonotype was detected many times. V gene TRBV29-1 combines with J gene TRBJ2-1, with a tentative D call TRBD2 (5 bases). Looked up from germline, CDR1 is SQVTM and CDR2 is ANQGSEA. There are 13 residues in the CDR3. CDR3 in amino acids: CSPFLRANDEQFF. The CDR3 DNA is TGCAGTCCGTTCTTGCGGGCGAACGATGAGCAGTTCTTC.

V gene TRBV6-1 combines with J gene TRBJ2-3; the D gene is possibly TRBD1 (5 bases). This CDR3 spans 13 amino acids. The germline V gene encodes CDR1 MNHNS and CDR2 SASEGT. Trimming took off 4 bases at V and 7 bases at J, with 12 bases between the two ends. The chain's CDR3 is CASSAGRQHTQYF. The CDR3 DNA reads as TGTGCCAGCAGTGCCGGAAGACAGCATACGCAGTATTTT.

This clonotype showed up many times. This chain connects TRBV6-2 or TRBV6-3 to TRBJ1-6, with D perhaps TRBD1 (6 bases). V was cut by 7 bases and J by 7 bases, with 20 bases left in between. CDR3 size: 16 residues. The V gene's germline CDR1 is MNHEY and CDR2 SVGEGT. For the CDR3, the DNA is TGTGCCAGCAAAAAGGGATTCGGGGACACCAATTCACCCCTCCACTTT. It translates to CASKKGFGDTNSPLHF.

This clonotype has at least ten counts. The chain joins TRBV7-9 to TRBJ2-7; 8 bases are a match to TRBD2. J was trimmed by 6 bases and V by 1 base; bases with no gene match: 11. Germline CDR1 SEHNR, CDR2 FQNEAQ (reference sequence). The CDR3 length is 16 residues. CDR3 sequence reads: CASSLGKGRGGREQYF. The CDR3 coding sequence is TGTGCCAGCAGCTTAGGGAAAGGCCGGGGGGGCCGCGAGCAGTACTTC.

This clonotype has at least ten counts. This sequence joins TRBV4-1 and TRBJ1-1, with 7 bases lining up with TRBD1. The CDR3 has 17 residues. The germline gives CDR1 MGHRA, CDR2 YSYEKL. With 1 base clipped from V and 1 base from J, the junction kept 9 bases outside the gene matches. For the CDR3, the DNA is TGCGCCAGCAGCCAAGGGGCGACAGGGCCAGGGAACACTGAAGCTTTCTTT. Residues: CASSQGATGPGNTEAFF.

This clonotype occurred a few times. The chain has TRBV13 and TRBJ2-7; D possibly corresponds to TRBD1 (6 bases). The germline V gene has CDR1 PRHDT and CDR2 FYEKMQ (reference sequence). CDR3 length: 14 amino acids. The V end lost 6 bases, the J end lost 0 bases, and 12 bases lay between the germline ends. Here the CDR3 DNA reads TGTGCCAGCAGGCGAGAAGGGGGCTCCTACGAGCAGTACTTC. It specifies CASRREGGSYEQYF.

The chain combines TRBV7-3 with TRBJ1-1; maybe TRBD1 (5 bases). CDR1 and CDR2 (germline): SGHTA, FQGTGA. The CDR3 has 14 amino acids. Trimming removed 3 bases from V and 6 bases from J, with 14 bases in between. CDR3 sequence reads: CASSFAGLGAEAFF. The DNA of the CDR3 is TGTGCCAGCAGCTTTGCAGGGCTGGGGGCTGAAGCTTTCTTT.

V is TRBV5-6 and J is TRBJ2-3; D possibly matches TRBD1 or TRBD2 (6 bases each). The germline gives CDR1 SGHDT, CDR2 YYEEEE. V lost 2 bases and J lost 1, with 11 bases in between. This CDR3 has 15 residues. Here the CDR3 reads CASSFTGAGTDTQYF. The CDR3 nucleotides are TGTGCCAGCAGCTTCACGGGGGCCGGCACAGATACGCAGTATTTT.

This clonotype was found many times. The chain uses TRBV4-1 and TRBJ2-2; 7 bases fit TRBD1. Trimming took 4 bases from V and 4 from J; bases not matched to a gene: 9. The CDR3 runs to 16 residues. The germline V gene has CDR1 MGHRA and CDR2 YSYEKL. CDR3 in amino acids: CASSRSWTGSTGELFF. The CDR3 bases are TGCGCCAGCAGCCGAAGTTGGACAGGATCCACCGGGGAGCTGTTTTTT.

Many counts were recorded for this clonotype. V is TRBV7-2 and J is TRBJ1-5; D unclear. The CDR3 is 15 amino acids. From germline, CDR1 is SGHTA and CDR2 FQGNSA. The V and J ends lost 2 bases and 3 bases respectively, with 11 bases between them. The CDR3 protein is CASSLLGNLNQPQHF. The CDR3 nucleotides are TGTGCCAGCAGCTTACTCGGCAACCTCAATCAGCCCCAGCATTTT.

In the case of this clonotype: A much larger clone sits a single nucleotide away, making a read error possible. The rearrangement joins TRBV20-1 to TRBJ1-2; TRBD1 is a possible D gene (5 bases). From germline, CDR1 is DFQATT and CDR2 SNEGSKA (reference sequence). The CDR3 runs to 13 residues. CDR3 DNA sequence: TGCAGCCCGGGGACCGATCACGACTATGGCTACACCTTC. Its translation: CSPGTDHDYGYTF.

The genes are TRBV12-3 or TRBV12-4 and TRBJ1-1; 8 nucleotides line up with TRBD1. V lost 5 bases to trimming and J lost 2 bases; unmatched junction nucleotides: 10. There are 16 residues in the CDR3. CDR3 amino acids: CASSPLTGDRNTEAFF. CDR3 bases: TGTGCCAGCAGTCCCCTGACAGGGGATAGAAACACTGAAGCTTTCTTT.

CDR3 nucleotides: TGTGCCAGTACCGGGGAGGCCGCCTCTGAAGCTTTCTTT. This translates into CASTGEAASEAFF. The chain combines TRBV19 with TRBJ1-1; D gene unclear. The CDR3 length is 13 residues. Germline lookup yields CDR1 LNHDA and CDR2 SQIVND (reference sequence). Trimming took off 7 bases at V and 6 bases at J, with 15 bases between the two ends.

This clonotype was found many times. The rearrangement uses TRBV6-1 and TRBJ1-4; D gene uncertain. The CDR3 runs to 12 residues. Per the germline V gene, CDR1 is MNHNS and CDR2 is SASEGT. Trimming shortened V by 4 bases and J by 11 bases, and 11 bases separated the two germline ends. CDR3 loop: CASSGGVGKLFF. The DNA for the CDR3 is TGTGCCAGCAGTGGTGGTGTTGGGAAACTGTTTTTT.

This clonotype was counted ten times or more. The chain has TRBV5-6 and TRBJ1-5, with TRBD1 identical over 8 bases. Germline loops: CDR1 SGHDT, CDR2 YYEEEE. V gave up 0 bases and J gave up 8 bases; unmatched junction bases: 7. The CDR3 is made up of 15 amino acids. The CDR3 bases are TGTGCCAGCAGCTTGGGGACAGGGTCAGCTAAGCCCCAGCATTTT. Translation: CASSLGTGSAKPQHF.

This clonotype occurred many times. J is TRBJ1-1 and V is TRBV3-1, with D perhaps matching TRBD1 (5 bases). This CDR3 region has 15 residues. V was trimmed by 1 base and J by 1 base, leaving 10 bases between them. The germline V gene has CDR1 LGHDT and CDR2 YNNKEL (reference sequence). The CDR3 region has the DNA TGTGCCAGCAGCCAAGTCCAGGGAAGGAACACTGAAGCTTTCTTT. Translation gives CASSQVQGRNTEAFF.

The chain carries TRBV11-2 and TRBJ2-6, with 8 bases matching TRBD2. Germline V gives CDR1 SGHAT, CDR2 FQNNGV. Trimming at V came to 4 bases and at J to 0 bases, leaving 2 bases not matched to a gene. CDR3 length: 16 amino acids. The CDR3 coding sequence is TGTGCCAGCAGCTCAGCGGGGGACTCTGGGGCCAACGTCCTGACTTTC. Translating it yields CASSSAGDSGANVLTF.

There are many counts of this clonotype. The chain carries TRBV20-1 and TRBJ2-7; 8 nucleotides align to TRBD1. CDR3 size: 14 residues. From germline, CDR1 is DFQATT and CDR2 SNEGSKA (reference sequence). The J segment lost 1 base and the V segment lost 6 bases, leaving 8 bases of the junction unmatched. This CDR3 reads CSASDRGYSYEQYF. The CDR3 DNA sequence: TGCAGTGCCTCCGACAGGGGCTATTCCTACGAGCAGTACTTC.

In DNA form, the CDR3 reads TGTGCCAGTAGTATTAGCCCCAAAAACATTCAGTACTTC. It translates to CASSISPKNIQYF. The chain has TRBV19 and TRBJ2-4; D gene uncertain. In germline, CDR1 is LNHDA, CDR2 SQIVND (reference sequence). Trimming took off 3 bases at V and 2 bases at J, with 5 bases between the two ends. This CDR3 comprises 13 residues. The full variable domain, completed using reference TRBV19 and TRBJ2-4, is DGGITQSPKYLFRKEGQNVTLSCEQNLNHDAMYWYRQDPGQGLRLIYYSQIVNDFQKGDIAEGYSVSREKKESFPLTVTSAQKNPTAFYLCASSISPKNIQYFGAGTRLSVL.

This clonotype appeared many times. V and J are TRBV24-1 and TRBJ2-1; D remains ambiguous. Germline lookup yields CDR1 KGHDR and CDR2 SFDVKD. This CDR3 comprises 12 residues. The V gene lost 5 bases and the J gene lost 4 bases, with 5 bases spanning the gap. The CDR3 reads CATSGRYNEQFF. CDR3 nucleotide sequence: TGTGCCACCAGTGGCCGGTACAATGAGCAGTTCTTC.

This clonotype was recorded at least ten times. The chain recombines TRBV20-1 with TRBJ2-5; D unresolved. CDR3 size: 13 residues. The ends were cut back, 6 bases at V and 2 bases at J, with 13 bases in the middle. Looked up from germline, CDR1 is DFQATT and CDR2 is SNEGSKA (reference sequence). The CDR3 loop is CSARTPSQETQYF. DNA of the CDR3: TGCAGTGCCCGCACTCCGAGTCAAGAGACCCAGTACTTC.